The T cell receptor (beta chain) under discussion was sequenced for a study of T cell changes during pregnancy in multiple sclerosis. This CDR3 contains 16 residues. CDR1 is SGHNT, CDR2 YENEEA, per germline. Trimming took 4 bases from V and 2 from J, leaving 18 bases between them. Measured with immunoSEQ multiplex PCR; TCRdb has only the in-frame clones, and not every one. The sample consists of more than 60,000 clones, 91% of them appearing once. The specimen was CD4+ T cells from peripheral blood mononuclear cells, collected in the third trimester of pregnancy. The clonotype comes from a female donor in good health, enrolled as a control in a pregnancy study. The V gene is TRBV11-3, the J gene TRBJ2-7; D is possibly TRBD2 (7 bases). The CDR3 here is CASSSSRGRRAYEQYF. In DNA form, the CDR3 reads TGTGCCAGCAGCTCATCGCGGGGGCGTAGGGCCTACGAGCAGTACTTC.